The sequence of this T cell receptor (beta chain) was determined in a study of OX40 agonist ivuxolimab in advanced cancers. Assay: immunoSEQ multiplex PCR; the TCRdb copy retains only in-frame clones and omits some. The sample has roughly 48,000 clones; approximately 83% are singletons. Exclusion of a patient followed from autoimmune disease history or systemic immunosuppression. This CDR3 comprises 13 residues. Per the germline V gene, CDR1 is SGHRS and CDR2 is YFSETQ. V was pared by 0 bases and J by 5 bases, with 7 bases between. Sequencing used CD4+ or CD8+ T cells sorted from blood, obtained in a trial of the OX40 agonist ivuxolimab. This receptor was obtained from an adult with an advanced solid tumor such as melanoma, head and neck, liver or kidney cancer. The chain carries TRBV5-1 and TRBJ2-3; D unresolved. In DNA form, the CDR3 reads TGCGCCAGCAGCTTGGATGGCCGAGATACGCAGTATTTT. Translated: CASSLDGRDTQYF.